Listed here are 9 T cell receptor beta chains from one sample, sequenced in a study of blood T cell repertoires in COVID-19. Data came from immunoSEQ multiplex PCR; TCRdb stores just in-frame clones and leaves some out. The data contain roughly 190,000 clones, roughly four fifths of them seen just once; the ten biggest clones take up roughly 6.1%. The sequencing sample was made of peripheral blood. The receptors shown here come from a woman aged 40 to 55 with acute or convalescent COVID-19.

The chain has TRBV28 and TRBJ1-5, with D unclear. Germline CDR1 MDHEN, CDR2 SYDVKM. CDR3 length: 15 amino acids. Trimming took 3 bases from V and 4 from J, leaving 13 bases between them. The CDR3 spells CASSFRQPGNQPQHF. CDR3 DNA sequence: TGTGCCAGCAGTTTCCGGCAGCCGGGAAATCAGCCCCAGCATTTT.

The rearrangement joins TRBV6-1 to TRBJ2-7; no clear D. CDR1 is MNHNS and CDR2 is SASEGT in the germline V gene. The CDR3 has 17 amino acids. V lost 0 bases, J lost 0 bases, and 15 bases lay in between. In nucleotides, the CDR3 is TGTGCCAGCAGTGAAGCGAGAGGTCAGCCAAGCTCCTACGAGCAGTACTTC. This translates into CASSEARGQPSSYEQYF.

This clone was observed a single time. The chain has TRBV10-3 and TRBJ1-2; a possible D gene is TRBD1 (6 bases). CDR3 length equals 13 residues. Germline V gives CDR1 ENHRY, CDR2 SYGVKD. V shed 5 bases and J shed 6 bases, with 13 bases lying between them. The CDR3 protein is CAISWDTRNGYTF. As DNA, the CDR3 is TGTGCCATCAGTTGGGACACCCGAAATGGCTACACCTTC.

The rearrangement links TRBV6-5 to TRBJ2-1, with D perhaps TRBD2 (5 bases). This CDR3 spans 11 amino acids. The V end lost 8 bases, the J end lost 12 bases, and 14 bases lay between the germline ends. The germline gives CDR1 MNHEY, CDR2 SVGAGI. DNA for the CDR3: TGTGCCAGCGGTAAACTAGATCGGCAGTTCTTC. It translates to CASGKLDRQFF.

V usage is TRBV19 and J usage is TRBJ1-2; D ambiguous. This CDR3 has 15 amino acids. Between the trimmed V and J ends, which lost 7 bases and 0 bases, there was a span of 15 bases. The germline CDR1 and CDR2 sequences are LNHDA and SQIVND (reference sequence). CDR3 bases: TGTGCCAGTACTCCTATTGATCGTACTAACTATGGCTACACCTTC. Protein product: CASTPIDRTNYGYTF.

This clone is a singleton in its sample. V gene TRBV6-1 combines with J gene TRBJ1-1; perhaps TRBD1 as D (6 bases). V lost 5 bases to trimming and J lost 6 bases, with 16 bases between them. The CDR3 is made up of 14 amino acids. Germline CDR1 is MNHNS and CDR2 is SASEGT. The CDR3 loop is CASSNREGGSEAFF. The CDR3 DNA reads as TGTGCCAGCAGTAACAGGGAGGGGGGCTCTGAAGCTTTCTTT.

The chain is built from TRBV11-2 and TRBJ1-6, with a possible D match to TRBD1 (6 bases). Germline CDR1 and CDR2: SGHAT and FQNNGV. The CDR3 has 13 amino acids. The V gene lost 0 bases and the J gene lost 11 bases, with 8 bases spanning the gap. This chain's CDR3 is CASSLEQGTPLHF. The CDR3 DNA follows: TGTGCCAGCAGCTTAGAGCAGGGGACACCCCTCCACTTT.

CDR3: CASSLGRGGMGPQHF. In DNA, the CDR3 is TGTGCCAGCAGCTTGGGGCGGGGCGGTATGGGGCCCCAGCATTTT. This chain connects TRBV7-9 to TRBJ1-5; D is perhaps TRBD1 (5 bases). V was cut by 3 bases and J by 9 bases, with 18 bases left in between. The CDR3 runs to 15 residues. Germline CDR1 and CDR2: SEHNR and FQNEAQ (reference sequence). The full variable domain, in which reference TRBV7-9 and TRBJ1-5 provide the parts outside the CDR3, is DTGVSQNPRHKITKRGQNVTFRCDPISEHNRLYWYRQTLGQGPEFLTYFQNEAQLEKSRLLSDRFSAERPKGSFSTLEIQRTEQGDSAMYLCASSLGRGGMGPQHFGDGTRLSIL.

The rearrangement links TRBV5-6 to TRBJ1-5; D gene ambiguous. This CDR3 is 15 amino acids long. CDR1 is SGHDT and CDR2 is YYEEEE in the germline V gene. Between the trimmed V and J ends, which lost 0 bases and 6 bases, there was a span of 13 bases. The CDR3 nucleotides read TGTGCCAGCAGCTTGGGAGGGATTAATATTCAGCCCCAGCATTTT. Its translation: CASSLGGINIQPQHF.